These T cell receptor beta chains were read from a single sample in a study of cytomegalovirus exposure and HLA in healthy donors. TCRdb's table, derived via immunoSEQ multiplex PCR, lists solely in-frame clones and lacks some. The sample includes about 150,000 clones, about four fifths of them seen just once. Sequenced sample: PBMCs. Every receptor here comes from a woman in her thirties or forties in good health and CMV-seropositive. Both conserved end residues are part of each CDR3. Each record gives: CDR3 length, J gene, clone size, V gene, D gene, CDR3 DNA, CDR3 protein. A D gene is named only where the DNA matches it firmly. Part of the rows lack a size; the others show once, few, many or a class for expanded clones.

length: 16; J: TRBJ2-3; size: once; V: TRBV7-2; D: .; DNA: TGTGCCAGCAGCTTACGGGACGGGGGAGTCTCAGATACGCAGTATTTT; CDR3: CASSLRDGGVSDTQYF
length: 15; J: TRBJ2-1; size: .; V: TRBV5-1; D: TRBD1; DNA: TGCGCCAGCAGCTTGGCCAGGGGGAGCTACAATGAGCAGTTCTTC; CDR3: CASSLARGSYNEQFF
length: 14; J: TRBJ1-2; size: .; V: TRBV19; D: TRBD1; DNA: TGTGCCAGTAGTATAGATACAGGGGAGGCTGGCTACACCTTC; CDR3: CASSIDTGEAGYTF
length: 14; J: TRBJ2-7; size: few; V: TRBV7-6; D: TRBD1; DNA: TGTGCCAGCAGCTCCGGGACAGGGGGCTACGAGCAGTACTTC; CDR3: CASSSGTGGYEQYF
length: 15; J: TRBJ2-7; size: few; V: TRBV6-6; D: .; DNA: TGTGCCAGCAGTTACTCGAGGACAGAACTATACGAGCAGTACTTC; CDR3: CASSYSRTELYEQYF
length: 16; J: TRBJ2-3; size: .; V: TRBV7-2; D: TRBD1; DNA: TGTGCCAGCAGCTCCGACAGGGGGCCCCGCACAGATACGCAGTATTTT; CDR3: CASSSDRGPRTDTQYF
length: 12; J: TRBJ1-5; size: .; V: TRBV30; D: .; DNA: TGTGCCTGGGACAGAGCCTATCAGCCCCAGCATTTT; CDR3: CAWDRAYQPQHF
length: 15; J: TRBJ2-7; size: .; V: TRBV10-2; D: .; DNA: TGCGCCCCCAGCGGTGTAGTCTGGCAACCCTACGAGCAGTACTTC; CDR3: CAPSGVVWQPYEQYF
length: 13; J: TRBJ2-5; size: .; V: TRBV9; D: TRBD2; DNA: TGTGCCAGCAGCCTCCTAGCGGATGAGACCCAGTACTTC; CDR3: CASSLLADETQYF
length: 15; J: TRBJ2-7; size: .; V: TRBV4-3; D: .; DNA: TGCGCCAGCAGCCAAGGTTCACAGACCGCCCTCGAGCAGTACTTC; CDR3: CASSQGSQTALEQYF
length: 13; J: TRBJ1-1; size: few; V: TRBV12-5; D: .; DNA: TGTGCTAGTGGTTTGAGGGGGAACACTGAAGCTTTCTTT; CDR3: CASGLRGNTEAFF
length: 15; J: TRBJ2-1; size: .; V: TRBV28; D: .; DNA: TGTGCCAGCAGTAGAAAGCCATTATCCTACAATGAGCAGTTCTTC; CDR3: CASSRKPLSYNEQFF
length: 15; J: TRBJ2-2; size: .; V: TRBV19; D: TRBD1; DNA: TGTGCCAGTCTTAGACAGGGGGTGAACACCGGGGAGCTGTTTTTT; CDR3: CASLRQGVNTGELFF
length: 13; J: TRBJ1-1; size: few; V: TRBV14; D: .; DNA: TGTGCCAGCAGCACGCAGATGAACACTGAAGCTTTCTTT; CDR3: CASSTQMNTEAFF
length: 14; J: TRBJ1-6; size: .; V: TRBV11-2; D: TRBD1; DNA: TGTGCCAGCAGCCTGGGACAGCTTAATTCACCCCTCCACTTT; CDR3: CASSLGQLNSPLHF
length: 14; J: TRBJ2-5; size: .; V: TRBV5-1; D: .; DNA: TGCGCCAGCAGACGGGCGGGCTTCCAAGAGACCCAGTACTTC; CDR3: CASRRAGFQETQYF
length: 17; J: TRBJ2-3; size: .; V: TRBV4-3; D: TRBD2; DNA: TGCGCCAGCAGCCAAGTCCTGACACTAGCGGGGGAAGATACGCAGTATTTT; CDR3: CASSQVLTLAGEDTQYF
length: 15; J: TRBJ1-2; size: .; V: TRBV9; D: TRBD1; DNA: TGTGCCAGCAGCGTTGGTGGTCAGGGGGCCTATGGCTACACCTTC; CDR3: CASSVGGQGAYGYTF
length: 15; J: TRBJ1-6; size: once; V: TRBV7-9; D: TRBD1; DNA: TGTGCCAGCAGCAAGGACAGGAACTATAATTCACCCCTCCACTTT; CDR3: CASSKDRNYNSPLHF
length: 11; J: TRBJ2-7; size: few; V: TRBV5-1; D: .; DNA: TGCGCCAGCGGGGGACAATACGAGCAGTACTTC; CDR3: CASGGQYEQYF
length: 15; J: TRBJ2-7; size: .; V: TRBV11-2; D: TRBD2; DNA: TGTGCCAGCAGTCCAACGGACGGGGGGGGCTACGAGCAGTACTTC; CDR3: CASSPTDGGGYEQYF
length: 17; J: TRBJ2-1; size: once; V: TRBV1; D: .; DNA: TGCACCAGCAGCCAAGTGGCCGGGACTAGAGCCTACAATGAGCAGTTCTTC; CDR3: CTSSQVAGTRAYNEQFF
length: 15; J: TRBJ2-5; size: .; V: TRBV9; D: .; DNA: TGTGCCAGCAGCGCACCCCAGGGCGGAGGGGAGACCCAGTACTTC; CDR3: CASSAPQGGGETQYF
length: 12; J: TRBJ2-7; size: .; V: TRBV7-9; D: .; DNA: TGTGCCAGCAGCGTGGACAGCTACGAGCAGTACTTC; CDR3: CASSVDSYEQYF
length: 15; J: TRBJ2-1; size: .; V: TRBV6-5; D: .; DNA: TGTGCCAGCAGTTACGGGGCCAGGCGATGGAATGAGCAGTTCTTC; CDR3: CASSYGARRWNEQFF
length: 14; J: TRBJ2-1; size: .; V: TRBV5-4; D: .; DNA: TGTGCCAGCAGCTTGGCAGGGGGAGGAAATGAGCAGTTCTTC; CDR3: CASSLAGGGNEQFF
length: 14; J: TRBJ1-5; size: .; V: TRBV2; D: .; DNA: TGTGCCAGCAGGGAGGGACGTATCGATCAGCCCCAGCATTTT; CDR3: CASREGRIDQPQHF
length: 17; J: TRBJ2-3; size: .; V: TRBV19; D: .; DNA: TGTGCCAGTAGTAACCCCCCGGGACTGGCCCTCACAGATACGCAGTATTTT; CDR3: CASSNPPGLALTDTQYF
length: 17; J: TRBJ1-2; size: .; V: TRBV6-4; D: .; DNA: TGTGCCAGCAGTGACTCGCACGACAGCCGTAGAAACTATGGCTACACCTTC; CDR3: CASSDSHDSRRNYGYTF
length: 14; J: TRBJ1-2; size: .; V: TRBV7-2; D: .; DNA: TGTGCCAGCAGCTCCGACTACAACTCCGATGGCTACACCTTC; CDR3: CASSSDYNSDGYTF
length: 16; J: TRBJ1-5; size: .; V: TRBV11-3; D: .; DNA: TGTGCCAGCAGCTCACCTCTTGACAGTTTCTATCAGCCCCAGCATTTT; CDR3: CASSSPLDSFYQPQHF
length: 15; J: TRBJ1-5; size: .; V: TRBV18; D: .; DNA: TGTGCCAGCTCCCTCGGGGGGGGGTACAATCAGCCCCAGCATTTT; CDR3: CASSLGGGYNQPQHF
length: 16; J: TRBJ2-3; size: .; V: TRBV5-1; D: TRBD2; DNA: TGCGCCAGCAGCTTCCTAGCGGGGACTAGCACAGATACGCAGTATTTT; CDR3: CASSFLAGTSTDTQYF
length: 15; J: TRBJ2-2; size: .; V: TRBV13; D: TRBD2; DNA: TGTGCCAGCAGCTCGGGACTAGCGGCGACCGGGGAGCTGTTTTTT; CDR3: CASSSGLAATGELFF
length: 15; J: TRBJ1-1; size: .; V: TRBV19; D: TRBD1; DNA: TGTGCCAGTAGTATAAGCCCAGGGGGCGGCACTGAAGCTTTCTTT; CDR3: CASSISPGGGTEAFF
length: 13; J: TRBJ2-7; size: .; V: TRBV14; D: .; DNA: TGTGCCAGCAGCCAAGACCGAGGGAGGGAGCAGTACTTC; CDR3: CASSQDRGREQYF
length: 16; J: TRBJ2-7; size: .; V: TRBV7-2; D: TRBD2; DNA: TGTGCCAGCAGCACCTCCTCTAGCGGGACCTCCTACGAGCAGTACTTC; CDR3: CASSTSSSGTSYEQYF
length: 14; J: TRBJ2-2; size: .; V: TRBV7-2; D: TRBD2; DNA: TGTGCCAGCAGCTTGAGCGGGGGGAACGGGGAGCTGTTTTTT; CDR3: CASSLSGGNGELFF
length: 15; J: TRBJ1-1; size: .; V: TRBV11-2; D: TRBD1; DNA: TGTGCCAGCAGCTTAAATCCCAGGGGGCAGAATGAAGCTTTCTTT; CDR3: CASSLNPRGQNEAFF
length: 13; J: TRBJ1-5; size: .; V: TRBV7-8; D: TRBD1; DNA: TGTGCCAGCAGCATAACAGGGGTTCAGCCCCAGCATTTT; CDR3: CASSITGVQPQHF
length: 13; J: TRBJ1-2; size: .; V: TRBV27; D: TRBD1; DNA: TGTGCCAGCAGACCTCAGGGGGTTAGTGGCTACACCTTC; CDR3: CASRPQGVSGYTF
length: 14; J: TRBJ1-4; size: .; V: TRBV28; D: .; DNA: TGTGCCAGCAGTATTCAGGGTAGTCGGGAAAAACTGTTTTTT; CDR3: CASSIQGSREKLFF
length: 15; J: TRBJ2-4; size: .; V: TRBV6-1; D: TRBD2; DNA: TGTGCCAGCAGTGGGGGGGGAGGGAAACGAAACATTCAGTACTTC; CDR3: CASSGGGGKRNIQYF
length: 16; J: TRBJ1-6; size: .; V: TRBV9; D: .; DNA: TGTGCCAGCAGCCCCACGACAGGAACCTATAATTCACCCCTCCACTTT; CDR3: CASSPTTGTYNSPLHF
length: 16; J: TRBJ1-1; size: .; V: TRBV2; D: .; DNA: TGTGCCAGCAGTCGGGGCAGGGGAGTAGTGAACACTGAAGCTTTCTTT; CDR3: CASSRGRGVVNTEAFF
length: 13; J: TRBJ1-1; size: .; V: TRBV30; D: TRBD1; DNA: TGTGCCTGGGGGGGACAGGGGATTGGTGAAGCTTTCTTT; CDR3: CAWGGQGIGEAFF
length: 14; J: TRBJ2-1; size: .; V: TRBV5-6; D: .; DNA: TGTGCCAGCAGCTCCGGACTGCTCCCTTCTGAGCAGTTCTTC; CDR3: CASSSGLLPSEQFF
length: 15; J: TRBJ2-1; size: .; V: TRBV9; D: TRBD2; DNA: TGTGCCAGCAGCGGATCCGGGACTACCAACAATGAGCAGTTCTTC; CDR3: CASSGSGTTNNEQFF
length: 14; J: TRBJ1-5; size: .; V: TRBV7-9; D: .; DNA: TGTGCCAGCAGCTTCGGTCAGGGCGATCAGCCCCAGCATTTT; CDR3: CASSFGQGDQPQHF
length: 15; J: TRBJ1-1; size: .; V: TRBV6-6; D: .; DNA: TGTGCCAGCAGTTACGGAGAGATGATGAACACTGAAGCTTTCTTT; CDR3: CASSYGEMMNTEAFF
length: 14; J: TRBJ2-3; size: once; V: TRBV6-5; D: TRBD2; DNA: TGTGCCAGCACCGGAGCGGGAGATAGGGATACGCAGTATTTT; CDR3: CASTGAGDRDTQYF
length: 15; J: TRBJ2-2; size: .; V: TRBV6-5; D: .; DNA: TGTGCCAGCAGTGCCGGGGAGATTGGGGTTGGGGAGCTGTTTTTT; CDR3: CASSAGEIGVGELFF
length: 15; J: TRBJ2-1; size: .; V: TRBV11-3; D: .; DNA: TGTGCCAGCAGCTTAGGGCCAAGCTCCTACAATGAGCAGTTCTTC; CDR3: CASSLGPSSYNEQFF
length: 16; J: TRBJ2-1; size: .; V: TRBV11-2; D: TRBD2; DNA: TGTGCCAGCACCGGGACTAGCGGGGGATTCAGGAATGAGCAGTTCTTC; CDR3: CASTGTSGGFRNEQFF
length: 11; J: TRBJ1-1; size: .; V: TRBV25-1; D: .; DNA: TGTGCCAGCAGGGGCAGGACTGAAGCTTTCTTT; CDR3: CASRGRTEAFF
length: 13; J: TRBJ1-1; size: .; V: TRBV28; D: .; DNA: TGTGCCAGCACTTTTGAACAGAACACTGAAGCTTTCTTT; CDR3: CASTFEQNTEAFF
length: 17; J: TRBJ2-7; size: .; V: TRBV30; D: TRBD2; DNA: TGTGCCTGGATTTCAGGGGTAGCGGGAGTTATTAGCCACGAGCAGTACTTC; CDR3: CAWISGVAGVISHEQYF